This TCR beta chain was obtained from a study of T-cell memory formation after mild COVID-19. Findings and limits, study-wide: Later expanders leaned toward CD4+, whereas clones contracting from day 15 to 85 were balanced CD4/CD8.

In regard to this clonotype: Its specificity is unknown.

MiXCR, applied by TCRdb to the 5' RACE reads, yields one record per CDR3 protein. The profile covers 250,000 to 350,000 distinct CDR3 sequences, with roughly a fifth appearing a single time and about 21% taken by the ten largest. The CDR3 sequence is 16 residues long. The germline V gene encodes CDR1 MNHEY and CDR2 SMNVEV (reference sequence). Trimming cost V 6 bases and J 2 bases; bases outside gene matches: 11. The rearrangement links TRBV27 to TRBJ2-3; TRBD1 aligns across 7 bases. Sequenced input: PBMCs or a T cell subset sorted from them (not recorded which). This receptor was taken from a man younger than 35 who had mild COVID-19 (a few samples of this study predate the infection). Cell type and time point are not known. The CDR3 DNA is TGTGCCAGCAGGGGAACCAGGGGGAAAACCACAGATACGCAGTATTTT. Its protein product is CASRGTRGKTTDTQYF.